This note documents a single T cell receptor beta chain sequence. The data are from a study of blood T cell repertoires in COVID-19. Background on the study: Donors in the United States, Italy and Spain gave samples during acute or convalescent COVID-19. T cells, B-cell-depleted T cells, or PBMCs supplied cDNA or gDNA.

TCRdb's copy holds only in-frame clones and misses some; the assay was immunoSEQ multiplex PCR. The table records under 85,000 clones, about 82% of them present only once. Sequencing was performed on peripheral blood. This receptor was identified in a human donor in a cohort sampled during active COVID-19.

In DNA form, the CDR3 reads TGCAGTGCTAGTATCCGGGACAGGGGGATTCTCAGCTCCTACGAGCAGTACTTC. Translated: CSASIRDRGILSSYEQYF. V usage is TRBV20-1 and J usage is TRBJ2-7; TRBD1 matches 11 bases. V lost 3 bases to trimming and J lost 0 bases; unmatched junction nucleotides: 13. Germline values: CDR1 DFQATT, CDR2 SNEGSKA (reference sequence). This CDR3 has 18 amino acids.